This T cell receptor beta chain was found in a study of shared clonotypes between healthy human individuals. Measured with immunoSEQ multiplex PCR; TCRdb has only the in-frame clones, and not every one. Among more than 1.2 million clones, just under 99% were seen once, and the ten largest hold around 0.38%. This clone was recorded once. V lost 6 bases, J lost 6 bases, and 13 bases stayed unmatched. This CDR3 has 15 residues. Germline lookup yields CDR1 MNHEY and CDR2 SVGAGI. V usage is TRBV6-5 and J usage is TRBJ1-2; 7 nucleotides match TRBD1. Material: naive CD4+ T cells sorted from blood. The subset: CD45RA+ positively selected. The origin of this receptor is a man in his thirties or forties in good health. CDR3 sequence reads: CASRGQWGFRDGYTF. The CDR3 DNA follows: TGTGCCAGCAGGGGACAGTGGGGATTTAGGGATGGCTACACCTTC.